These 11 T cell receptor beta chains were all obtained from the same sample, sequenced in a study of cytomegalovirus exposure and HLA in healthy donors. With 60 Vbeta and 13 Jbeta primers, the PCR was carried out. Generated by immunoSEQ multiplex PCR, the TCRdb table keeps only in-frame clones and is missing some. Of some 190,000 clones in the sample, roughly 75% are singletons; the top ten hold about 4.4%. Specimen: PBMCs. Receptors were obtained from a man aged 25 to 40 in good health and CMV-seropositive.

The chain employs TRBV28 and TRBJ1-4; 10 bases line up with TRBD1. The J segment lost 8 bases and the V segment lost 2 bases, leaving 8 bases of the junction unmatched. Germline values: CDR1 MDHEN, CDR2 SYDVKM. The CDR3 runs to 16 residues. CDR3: CASSLSPGQGKEKLFF. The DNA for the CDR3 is TGTGCCAGCAGTTTAAGCCCGGGACAGGGGAAGGAAAAACTGTTTTTT.

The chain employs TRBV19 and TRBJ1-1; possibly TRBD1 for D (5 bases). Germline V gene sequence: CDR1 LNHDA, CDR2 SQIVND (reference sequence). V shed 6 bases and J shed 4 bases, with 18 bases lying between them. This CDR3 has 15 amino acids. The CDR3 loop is CASSGRRGGGTEAFF. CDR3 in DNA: TGTGCCAGTAGCGGACGAAGGGGAGGCGGCACTGAAGCTTTCTTT.

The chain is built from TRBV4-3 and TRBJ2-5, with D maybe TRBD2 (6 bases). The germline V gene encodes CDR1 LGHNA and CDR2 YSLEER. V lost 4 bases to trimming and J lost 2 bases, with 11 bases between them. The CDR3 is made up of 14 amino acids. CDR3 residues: CASSRRLGQETQYF. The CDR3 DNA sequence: TGCGCCAGCAGCCGCAGACTAGGGCAAGAGACCCAGTACTTC.

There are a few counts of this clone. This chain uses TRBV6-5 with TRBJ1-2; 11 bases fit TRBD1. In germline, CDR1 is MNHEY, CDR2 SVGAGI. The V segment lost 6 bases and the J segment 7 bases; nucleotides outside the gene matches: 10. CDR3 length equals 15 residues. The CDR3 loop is CASRVPGQGASGYTF. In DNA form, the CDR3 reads TGTGCCAGCAGGGTACCCGGACAGGGGGCCAGTGGCTACACCTTC.

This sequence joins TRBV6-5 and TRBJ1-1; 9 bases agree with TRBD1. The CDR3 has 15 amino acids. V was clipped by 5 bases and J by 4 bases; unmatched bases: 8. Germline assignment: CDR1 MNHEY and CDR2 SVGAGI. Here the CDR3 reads CASSPLTGGITEAFF. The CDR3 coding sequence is TGTGCCAGCAGTCCCCTGACAGGGGGAATCACTGAAGCTTTCTTT.

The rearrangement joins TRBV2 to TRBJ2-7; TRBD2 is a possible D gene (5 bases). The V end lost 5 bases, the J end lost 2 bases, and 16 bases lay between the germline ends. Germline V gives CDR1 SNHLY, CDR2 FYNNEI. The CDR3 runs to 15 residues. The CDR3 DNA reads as TGTGCCAGCAGTCGGACTCATACCATCGCCTACGAGCAGTACTTC. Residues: CASSRTHTIAYEQYF.

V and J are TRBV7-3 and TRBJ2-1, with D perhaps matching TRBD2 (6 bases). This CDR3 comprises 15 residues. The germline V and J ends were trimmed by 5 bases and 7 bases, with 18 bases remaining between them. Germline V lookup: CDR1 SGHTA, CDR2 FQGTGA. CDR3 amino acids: CASSPTSFGGNEQFF. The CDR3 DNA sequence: TGTGCCAGCAGCCCAACTAGCTTTGGAGGAAATGAGCAGTTCTTC.

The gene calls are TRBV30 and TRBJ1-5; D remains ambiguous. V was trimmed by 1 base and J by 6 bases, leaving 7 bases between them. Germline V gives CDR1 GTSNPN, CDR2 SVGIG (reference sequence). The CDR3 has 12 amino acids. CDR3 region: CAWSAVGQPQHF. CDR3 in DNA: TGTGCCTGGAGTGCCGTCGGTCAGCCCCAGCATTTT.

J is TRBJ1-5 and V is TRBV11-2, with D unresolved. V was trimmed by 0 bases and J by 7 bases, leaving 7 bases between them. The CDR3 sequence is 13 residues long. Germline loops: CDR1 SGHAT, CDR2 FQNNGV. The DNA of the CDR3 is TGTGCCAGCAGCTTAGATTGGAGGCAGCCCCAGCATTTT. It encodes CASSLDWRQPQHF.

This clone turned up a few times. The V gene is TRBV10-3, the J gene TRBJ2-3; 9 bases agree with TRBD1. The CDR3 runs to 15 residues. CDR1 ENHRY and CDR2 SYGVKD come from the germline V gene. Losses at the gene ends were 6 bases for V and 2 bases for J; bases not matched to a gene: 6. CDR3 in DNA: TGTGCCATCAGGAGGACAGGGGAGAACACAGATACGCAGTATTTT. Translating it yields CAIRRTGENTDTQYF.

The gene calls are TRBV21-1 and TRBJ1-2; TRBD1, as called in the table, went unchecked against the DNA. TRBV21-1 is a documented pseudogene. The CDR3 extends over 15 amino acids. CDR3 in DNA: TGTGCCAGCAGGTTCTGGAGGGGGCTTTGCTATGGCTACACCTTC. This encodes CASRFWRGLCYGYTF.